These T cell receptor beta chains were read from a single sample in a study of CD8+CD57+ T cells in acquired aplastic anemia. TCRdb independently ran MiXCR on the reads; one entry per CDR3 protein. The profile covers 150,000 to 200,000 distinct CDR3 sequences, with about 64% appearing a single time and roughly 44% taken by the ten largest. Sample: sorted CD4+, CD8+, or CD8+CD57+ T cells (not recorded which) from PBMCs. The receptors come from a human donor in good health. Each CDR3 is given with its conserved first and last residue. D genes are given only for firm matches. For some rows the clone size is stated as once, few or many, or as a class when expanded; others skip it.

v_call	d_call	clone_size	j_call	cdr3_nt	cdr3_aa
TRBV14	TRBD1	.	TRBJ2-5	TGTGCCAGCAGCCAAGCCCGGGACAGGGGCGGGGAGACCCAGTACTTC	CASSQARDRGGETQYF
TRBV9	.	.	TRBJ1-2	TGTGCCAGACCTCGTGGCCCTAACTATGGCTACACCTTC	CARPRGPNYGYTF
TRBV29-1	.	.	TRBJ2-1	TGCAGCTTGGTTGGAGGGGGCTCCTACAATGAGCAGTTCTTC	CSLVGGGSYNEQFF
TRBV10-3	.	.	TRBJ1-6	TGTGCCGTCAATGGACAAGATAATTCACCCCTCCACTTT	CAVNGQDNSPLHF
TRBV5-1	.	.	TRBJ1-2	TGTGCCAGCAGCGGAACAGCGTACTATGGCTACACCTTC	CASSGTAYYGYTF
TRBV29-1	TRBD1	once	TRBJ2-7	TGCAGCGTTGAATTGGGACAGGGTTACGAGCAGTACTTC	CSVELGQGYEQYF
TRBV7-9	TRBD1	few	TRBJ1-1	TGTGCCAGCAGTAAAAGACCGGGACAGGGGACCATGAACACTGAAGCTTTCTTT	CASSKRPGQGTMNTEAFF
TRBV20-1	.	.	TRBJ2-5	TGCAGTGCTAGAGATGGAGGGAAGGAGACCCAGTACTTC	CSARDGGKETQYF
TRBV7-2	.	few	TRBJ1-1	TGTGCCAGCAGCCGTCTGAACACTGAAGCTTTCTTT	CASSRLNTEAFF
TRBV2	.	.	TRBJ2-5	TGTGCCAGCATTTGGTGGGGGTTGCGGGAGACCCAGTACTTC	CASIWWGLRETQYF
TRBV20-1	.	.	TRBJ2-3	TGCAGTGCTAGAGTCAGGGCAGGGACAGATACGCAGTATTTT	CSARVRAGTDTQYF
TRBV15	.	few	TRBJ2-1	TGTGCCACCAGCAGAGAGGCAGGGTTTGTTGAGCAGTTCTTC	CATSREAGFVEQFF
TRBV20-1	TRBD1	.	TRBJ2-2	TGCAGTGCTAGAAGTTGGGGACAGTACACCGGGGAGCTGTTTTTT	CSARSWGQYTGELFF
TRBV2	TRBD1	.	TRBJ1-2	TGTGCCAGCAGTGTTCAGGGGGCTGGGGGCTACACCTTC	CASSVQGAGGYTF
TRBV5-1	.	.	TRBJ1-4	TGCGCCAGCAGCTTGGGAAGTGGAGAAAAACTGTTTTTT	CASSLGSGEKLFF
TRBV29-1	.	.	TRBJ1-1	TGCAGCGTTGATAGGAACACTGAAGCTTTCTTT	CSVDRNTEAFF
TRBV3-1	.	.	TRBJ1-2	TGTGCCAGCAGCCAGTGGGGGGCGAGTAGTGGCTACACCTTC	CASSQWGASSGYTF
TRBV5-1	TRBD1	many	TRBJ2-7	TGCGCCAGCAGCCCCACCCGGACAGGCTCCTACGAGCAGTACTTC	CASSPTRTGSYEQYF
TRBV28	.	few	TRBJ2-1	TGTGCCAGCAGTTTAGGAGACCACAATGAGCAGTTCTTC	CASSLGDHNEQFF
TRBV19	.	.	TRBJ1-2	TGTGCCAGTAGTGCTACAGGGATTAACTATGGCTACACCTTC	CASSATGINYGYTF
TRBV14	.	few	TRBJ2-1	TGTGCCAGCAGCCTATTCCCCCAGTTGGCCGCGGGGAATGAGCAGTTCTTC	CASSLFPQLAAGNEQFF
TRBV7-9	.	.	TRBJ1-6	TGTGCCAGCAGCCCACCGGGCACACCCCTCCACTTT	CASSPPGTPLHF
TRBV20-1	.	many	TRBJ1-5	TGCAGTGCTAGTCCTCAGGGGTTCGGTCAGCCCCAGCATTTT	CSASPQGFGQPQHF
TRBV9	.	.	TRBJ1-1	TGTGCCAGCAGCGTAGGATCAATCTCTGAAGCTTTCTTT	CASSVGSISEAFF
TRBV20-1	TRBD1	.	TRBJ2-3	TGCAGTGCTGTGACAGGGTGGAAGGATACGCAGTATTTT	CSAVTGWKDTQYF
TRBV10-3	.	.	TRBJ1-1	TGTGCCATCAGTGGGACGGGACACACCAACACTGAAGCTTTCTTT	CAISGTGHTNTEAFF
TRBV20-1	TRBD1	once	TRBJ1-2	TGCAGTGCAACCAGAACTCAGGGGGCGCCGAACTTC	CSATRTQGAPNF
TRBV24-1	TRBD2	few	TRBJ2-7	TGTGCCACCAGTGAGTCGCTAGCGGGGAGATACGAGCAGTACTTC	CATSESLAGRYEQYF
TRBV20-1	.	.	TRBJ1-5	TGCAGTGCTAGCCTCGGACAGCGCAGTCAGCCCCAGCATTTT	CSASLGQRSQPQHF
TRBV20-1	TRBD2	.	TRBJ2-1	TGCAGTGCTGGGCCGGGACTAGGGTACAATGAGCAGTTCTTC	CSAGPGLGYNEQFF
TRBV28	TRBD1	.	TRBJ1-2	TGTGCCGGGGGACAGGGGGTAGGTGGCTACACCTTC	CAGGQGVGGYTF
TRBV24-1	.	.	TRBJ1-5	TGTGCTAGCTGGGTTGGGCAGAGCAATCAGCCCCAGCATTTT	CASWVGQSNQPQHF
TRBV7-7	.	few	TRBJ2-7	TGTGCCAGCAGCCTGGGGATTTCCTACGAGCAGTACTTC	CASSLGISYEQYF
TRBV10-3	.	.	TRBJ1-2	TGTGCCATCAGTGAGTCTACGGGGGGAGCGAACTATGGCTACACCTTC	CAISESTGGANYGYTF
TRBV4-3	.	.	TRBJ2-2	TGCGCCAGCAGCCAAGATGTTCGGCGGGGATACAGGGGGAACACCGGGGAGCTGTTTTTT	CASSQDVRRGYRGNTGELFF
TRBV20-1	TRBD1	.	TRBJ2-7	TGCAGTGCTGGAGGGACAGGGGCCCCCTACGAGCAGTACTTC	CSAGGTGAPYEQYF
TRBV20-1	.	.	TRBJ2-3	TGCAGTGCTAGCCGGTTTCACTCTAGCACAGATACGCAGTATTTT	CSASRFHSSTDTQYF
TRBV7-6	.	.	TRBJ2-5	TGTGCCAGCAGCTTTCAAGGCTGGGAGACCCAGTACTTC	CASSFQGWETQYF
TRBV7-8	.	.	TRBJ2-2	TGTGCCAGCAGCCCCTTTCCGGGACCGAACACCGGGGAGCTGTTTTTT	CASSPFPGPNTGELFF
TRBV20-1	TRBD1	.	TRBJ1-1	TGCAGTGCTAGACCTGAGACAGGGCAAGACACTGAAGCTTTCTTT	CSARPETGQDTEAFF